This T cell receptor (beta chain) comes out of a study of T cell clonotyping in hematopoietic cell transplantation. Germline values: CDR1 GTSNPN, CDR2 SVGIG (reference sequence). J was trimmed by 7 bases and V by 7 bases; bases with no gene match: 7. The CDR3 contains 13 residues. Produced via immunoSEQ multiplex PCR; TCRdb's table is partial and in-frame only. The data show 15,000 or so clones, with 95% to 98% seen just once and roughly 4% held by the top ten. This clone has just one count. Its antigen is still unknown. General study results and limits: Higher Inverse Simpson Index values in graft donor and pretransplant recipient predicted broader posttransplant TCR diversity. Pathologically expanded recipient clonotypes increased progressively from day 30 to day 180 as diversity fell.

V usage is TRBV30 and J usage is TRBJ1-6; the match to TRBD1 covers 7 bases. Sequenced material: peripheral blood mononuclear cells, taken 30 days after allogeneic stem cell transplant. This TCR was sampled from a female patient aged 50-59 years who had an allogeneic stem cell transplant from an unrelated donor, so T cells may come from the graft donor. Some clones in this sample may be carry-over from other donors' samples. CDR3 DNA sequence: TGTGCCTCCACAGGGGTCAAGAATTCACCCCTCCACTTT. Protein product: CASTGVKNSPLHF.